The T cell receptor beta chain described here comes from a study of technical replicates of blood from a handful of donors (dated by TCRdb to the late 2010s). Receptor libraries were prepared by the immunoSEQ multiplex PCR assay. In its TCRdb copy, this immuneACCESS table keeps in-frame sequences only and misses some clones. Where compared with another copy, unresolved V genes explain less than half of these, and the others have no known cause. The sample records 55,000 to 80,000 clones, 93% of which are singletons. The ten biggest clones cover approximately 0.25% of the sample. Notes on this clone: This clone's antigen is unknown. The record has no base qualities; no much larger clone is one base away.

From V the trimming removes 6 bases and from J it removes 4 bases, while the gene matches leave 21 bases of the junction unaccounted for. The germline V gene encodes CDR1 MDHEN and CDR2 SYDVKM. The CDR3, from cysteine to phenylalanine, totals 19 residues. The kept DNA is CDR3 alone, 57 bases in frame from the first base. Sequencing was done on a sample of T cells isolated from PBMCs. The chain links TRBV28 with TRBJ2-5; 9 bases in the junction line up with TRBD1. This clonotype was sampled from a human donor in good health. The nucleotide sequence is TGTGCCAGCAGCATCCAAACCCCGGGACAGGGTACCAAAGGAGAGACCCAGTACTTC. Its protein reads: CASSIQTPGQGTKGETQYF. Joined to the reference TRBV28 and TRBJ2-5 proteins, this CDR3 gives the full variable domain: DVKVTQSSRYLVKRTGEKVFLECVQDMDHENMFWYRQDPGLGLRLIYFSYDVKMKEKGDIPEGYSVSREKKERFSLILESASTNQTSMYLCASSIQTPGQGTKGETQYFGPGTRLLVL.